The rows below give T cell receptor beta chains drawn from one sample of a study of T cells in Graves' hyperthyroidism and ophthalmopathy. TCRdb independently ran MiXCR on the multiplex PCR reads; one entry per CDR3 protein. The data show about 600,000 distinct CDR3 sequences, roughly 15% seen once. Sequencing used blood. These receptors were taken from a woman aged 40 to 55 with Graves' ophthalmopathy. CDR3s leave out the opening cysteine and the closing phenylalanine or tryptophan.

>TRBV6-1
ASSRDLAGVTDTQY
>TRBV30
AWSTTGTHSGNTIY
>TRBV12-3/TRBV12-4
ASSFRWGTGMNTEAF
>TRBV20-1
SAPRLAGGSDTQY
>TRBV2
ASSAGPGELF
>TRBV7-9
ASSLASLAEQY
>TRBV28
ASAPGQGDYGYT
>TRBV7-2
ASSSSLAGGPGETQY
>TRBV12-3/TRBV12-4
ASSFIWAPRRADTQY
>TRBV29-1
RPAGWETQY
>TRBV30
ACTYAGDSYNEQF
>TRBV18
ASSPSPSQETQY
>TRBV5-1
ASSSDRDNEQF
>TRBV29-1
SVRPRTEQETQY
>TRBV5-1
ASSRREYTEAF
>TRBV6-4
ASSASGGTYNEQF
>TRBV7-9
ASSLTVAADTQY
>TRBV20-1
SARDPARQEQEAQY
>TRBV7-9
ASSLGAPQQF
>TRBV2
ASKAGGVYNEQF